This T cell receptor (beta chain) is drawn from a study of OX40 agonist ivuxolimab in advanced cancers. This table comes from immunoSEQ multiplex PCR, and its TCRdb copy is limited to in-frame clones, with some not included. This sample has tens of thousands of clones, with 81% found just once. Comment on this clone: Its target is unknown.

Findings and limits, study-wide: CD8+ T cells showed, on average, more clonal expansion than CD4+ cells.

The TCR comes from an adult with an advanced solid tumor such as melanoma, head and neck, liver or kidney cancer. The sample here was CD4+ or CD8+ T cells sorted from blood, taken in a trial of the OX40 agonist ivuxolimab.

The CDR3 protein is CASSSSGGGGSNTGELFF. The CDR3 DNA reads TGTGCCAGCAGCTCTAGCGGAGGGGGAGGTTCGAACACCGGGGAGCTGTTTTTT. This chain joins TRBV7-6 and TRBJ2-2; D may be TRBD2 (7 bases). V was shortened by 4 bases and J by 0 bases, with 18 bases between the two germline ends. From germline, CDR1 is SGHVS and CDR2 FNYEAQ. The CDR3 consists of 18 residues.